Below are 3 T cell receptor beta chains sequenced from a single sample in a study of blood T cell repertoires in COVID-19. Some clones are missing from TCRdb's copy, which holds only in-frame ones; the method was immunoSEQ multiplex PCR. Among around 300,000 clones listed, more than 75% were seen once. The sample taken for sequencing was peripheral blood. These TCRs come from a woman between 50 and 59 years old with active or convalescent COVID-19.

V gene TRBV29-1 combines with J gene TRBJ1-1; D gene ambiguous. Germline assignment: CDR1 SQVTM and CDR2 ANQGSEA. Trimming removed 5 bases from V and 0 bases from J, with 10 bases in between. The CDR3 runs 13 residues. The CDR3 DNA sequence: TGCAGCGTTCACGGGAGAATGAACACTGAAGCTTTCTTT. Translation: CSVHGRMNTEAFF.

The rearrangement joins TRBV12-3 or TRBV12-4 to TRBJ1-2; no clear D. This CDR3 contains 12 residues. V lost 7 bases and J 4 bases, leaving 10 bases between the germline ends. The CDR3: CASKTTAYGYTF. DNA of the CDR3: TGTGCCAGCAAAACAACCGCCTATGGCTACACCTTC.

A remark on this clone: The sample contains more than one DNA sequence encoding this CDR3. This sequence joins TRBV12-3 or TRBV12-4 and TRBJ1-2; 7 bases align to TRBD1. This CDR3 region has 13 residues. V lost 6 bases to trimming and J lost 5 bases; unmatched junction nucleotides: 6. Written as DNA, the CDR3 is TGTGCCAGCAGCTCGGGACAGAGTTATGGCTACACCTTC. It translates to CASSSGQSYGYTF.